This TCR beta chain was retrieved from a study of shared clonotypes between healthy human individuals. Whole-study context: A few men and two women, aged 18 to 49, were donors. Regarding the study as a whole: At large depth, rarefaction still showed sorted-subset sequencing to be incomplete.

This clone was counted at least ten times. Its target is unknown. V gave up 3 bases and J gave up 1 base; unmatched junction bases: 10. Germline V gives CDR1 SGHRS, CDR2 YFSETQ. The CDR3 totals 17 residues. Clones were read by immunoSEQ multiplex PCR, and TCRdb kept only the in-frame ones, dropping some. The sample includes 740,000 or so clones, 55% to 85% seen only once; the top ten take under 2%. This clonotype was obtained from a woman aged 25 to 39 in good health. The genes are TRBV5-1 and TRBJ2-4; 7 positions match TRBD1. Sequenced input: memory CD4+ T cells sorted from blood. Subset reported: CD45RA-negative fraction. CDR3 DNA: TGCGCCAGCAGCTACCTTACAGGGGAAGGTGCCAAAAACATTCAGTACTTC. It yields the protein CASSYLTGEGAKNIQYF.